The source of this T cell receptor (beta chain) is a study of T cells after yellow fever vaccination. TCRdb re-called the 5' RACE reads through MiXCR, storing one row per CDR3 protein. This sample has 300,000 to 350,000 distinct CDR3 sequences; around 8.1% occur once, and the top ten carry 17%. General study points: Peaking on day 5 versus 15, the secondary response was faster but weaker. A limited proportion of clonotypes was detected within both the CD4 and CD8 compartments.

Trimming removed 4 bases from V and 6 bases from J; junction bases left unmatched: 7. The CDR3 totals 15 residues. Concerning this clonotype: Its antigen is as yet unknown.

The receptor was isolated from a man between 18 and 35 years old who received the YFV17D yellow fever vaccine. The source material was PBMCs, sampled 35 to 50 days after the first yellow fever vaccination. The chain recombines TRBV12-3 or TRBV12-4 with TRBJ2-3; 10 positions agree with TRBD2. The CDR3 DNA reads TGTGCCAGCAGTTACAGAAGCGGGGGGGCCGATACGCAGTATTTT. Its translation: CASSYRSGGADTQYF.